A few counts support the clone carrying this T cell receptor (beta chain). The CDR3 consists of 16 residues. V gave up 2 bases and J gave up 4 bases, with 14 bases separating them. Germline V gene data show CDR1 as MNHEY and CDR2 as SVGAGI. Per sample, at least 5 micrograms of total RNA were extracted. The data were obtained in a study of blood T cells in healthy people across ages. Study-wide context: Capture by template switching was about one barcoded beta molecule per two T cells.

The second PCR ran about 6 to 12 cycles with a sample-barcoded 5' primer and J-beta primers. All cDNA molecules were each tagged by a template-switch adaptor with 12 random nucleotides. From the 5' RACE reads, TCRdb called clonotypes with MiXCR, one entry per CDR3 protein. The table records nearly 800,000 distinct CDR3 sequences, more than 20% of them present only once. The same specimen was also included in a second study, on T cells of mothers and their children. From that paper: Samples came from a few healthy Caucasian mothers and their six children.

The receptor was derived from a boy aged 5-17 years in good health. Specimen: blood. The chain uses TRBV6-5 and TRBJ1-4; the D is unclear. The CDR3 sequence is CASSYGVSAINEKLFF. CDR3 nucleotides: TGTGCCAGCAGTTACGGTGTGTCAGCGATTAATGAAAAACTGTTTTTT.